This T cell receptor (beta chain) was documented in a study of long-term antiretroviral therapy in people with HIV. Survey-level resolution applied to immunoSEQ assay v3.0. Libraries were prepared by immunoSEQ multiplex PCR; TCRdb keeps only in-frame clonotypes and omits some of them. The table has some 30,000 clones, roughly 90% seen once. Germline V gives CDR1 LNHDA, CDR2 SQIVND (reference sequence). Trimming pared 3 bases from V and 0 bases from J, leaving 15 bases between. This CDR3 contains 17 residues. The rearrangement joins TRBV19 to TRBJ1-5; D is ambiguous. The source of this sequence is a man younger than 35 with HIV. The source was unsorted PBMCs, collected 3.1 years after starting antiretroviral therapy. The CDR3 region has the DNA TGTGCCAGTAGTATCGCTAAGACAAGTTATAGCAATCAGCCCCAGCATTTT. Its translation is CASSIAKTSYSNQPQHF. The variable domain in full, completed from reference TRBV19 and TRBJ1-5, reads DGGITQSPKYLFRKEGQNVTLSCEQNLNHDAMYWYRQDPGQGLRLIYYSQIVNDFQKGDIAEGYSVSREKKESFPLTVTSAQKNPTAFYLCASSIAKTSYSNQPQHFGDGTRLSIL.